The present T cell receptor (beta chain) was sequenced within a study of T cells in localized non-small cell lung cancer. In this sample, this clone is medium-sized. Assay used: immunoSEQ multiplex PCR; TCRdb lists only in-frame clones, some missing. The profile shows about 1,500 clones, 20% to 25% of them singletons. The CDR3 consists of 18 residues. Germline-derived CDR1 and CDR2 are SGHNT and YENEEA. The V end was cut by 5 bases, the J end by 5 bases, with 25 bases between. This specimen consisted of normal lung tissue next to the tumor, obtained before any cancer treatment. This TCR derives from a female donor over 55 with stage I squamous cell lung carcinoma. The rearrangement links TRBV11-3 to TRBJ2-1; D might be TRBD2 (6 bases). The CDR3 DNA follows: TGTGCCAGCAGCCAAGCCCTGGTCGGGCTAGCGAACGACAATGAGCAGTTCTTC. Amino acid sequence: CASSQALVGLANDNEQFF. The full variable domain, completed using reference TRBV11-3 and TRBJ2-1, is EAGVVQSPRYKIIEKKQPVAFWCNPISGHNTLYWYLQNLGQGPELLIRYENEEAVDDSQLPKDRFSAERLKGVDSTLKIQPAELGDSAVYLCASSQALVGLANDNEQFFGPGTRLTVL.